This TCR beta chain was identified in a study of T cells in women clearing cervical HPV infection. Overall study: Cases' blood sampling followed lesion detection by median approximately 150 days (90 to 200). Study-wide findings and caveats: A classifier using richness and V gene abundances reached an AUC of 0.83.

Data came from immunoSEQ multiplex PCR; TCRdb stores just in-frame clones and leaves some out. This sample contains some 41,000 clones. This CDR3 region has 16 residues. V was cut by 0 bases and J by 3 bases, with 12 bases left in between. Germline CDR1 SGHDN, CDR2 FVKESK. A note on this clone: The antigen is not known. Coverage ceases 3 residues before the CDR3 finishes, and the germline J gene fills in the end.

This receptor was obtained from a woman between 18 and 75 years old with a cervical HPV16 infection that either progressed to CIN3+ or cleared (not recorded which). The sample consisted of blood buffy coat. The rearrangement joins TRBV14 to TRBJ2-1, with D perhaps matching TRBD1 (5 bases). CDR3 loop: CASSQEMWQGYNEQFF. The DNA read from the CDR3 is TGTGCCAGCAGCCAAGAGATGTGGCAGGGCTACAATGAG. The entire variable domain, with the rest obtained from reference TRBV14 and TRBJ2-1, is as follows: EAGVTQFPSHSVIEKGQTVTLRCDPISGHDNLYWYRRVMGKEIKFLLHFVKESKQDESGMPNNRFLAERTGGTYSTLKVQPAELEDSGVYFCASSQEMWQGYNEQFFGPGTRLTVL.